The 9 T cell receptor beta chains reported below all come from one sample, sequenced in a study of relationships among human T cell subsets. CD4+ cells were positively selected first, then anti-CD25 beads isolated CD4+CD25+ regulatory T cells. The T cell receptor alpha and beta CDR3 regions were amplified from mRNA by semiquantitative ARM-PCR. Exponential amplification used communal superprimers after tagged nested gene-specific primers in ARM-PCR. TCRdb recomputed calls from the multiplex PCR reads with MiXCR, one row per CDR3 protein. The sample yields approximately 14,000 distinct CDR3 sequences, around 60% seen once. Source material: Tregs sorted from blood. The receptors originated from a man aged 40-49 years in good health.

This chain uses TRBV20-1 with TRBJ1-4; TRBD1 aligns across 9 bases. The CDR3 runs 13 residues. The V segment lost 6 bases and the J segment 8 bases; nucleotides outside the gene matches: 7. Per the germline V gene, CDR1 is DFQATT and CDR2 is SNEGSKA (reference sequence). As DNA, the CDR3 is TGCAGTGCCAAGGGGACAGGGAAAGAAAAACTGTTTTTT. As protein: CSAKGTGKEKLFF.

The gene calls are TRBV20-1 and TRBJ2-5; D not certain. Germline V gene sequence: CDR1 DFQATT, CDR2 SNEGSKA (reference sequence). Trimming pared 4 bases from V and 5 bases from J, leaving 8 bases between. This CDR3 is 11 amino acids long. This chain's CDR3 is CSAISGETQYF. The CDR3 DNA reads as TGCAGTGCTATCTCTGGGGAGACCCAGTACTTC.

The chain combines TRBV4-1 with TRBJ2-5, with 11 bases matching TRBD1. The length of the CDR3 is 15 residues. CDR1 and CDR2 from the germline V gene are MGHRA and YSYEKL. The junction had 6 bases not matched to a gene; V was cut back by 4 bases and J by 5 bases. CDR3 coding DNA: TGCGCCAGCAGCCTTGGACAGGGGGCGCGGGAGACCCAGTACTTC. It specifies CASSLGQGARETQYF.

By proportion, this clonotype is medium-sized (0.01 to 0.1%). This sequence joins TRBV28 and TRBJ1-5; no firm D call. Germline V gives CDR1 MDHEN, CDR2 SYDVKM. CDR3 length equals 15 residues. The V end was cut by 8 bases, the J end by 6 bases, with 20 bases between. The CDR3 region is CASRSISSLGQPQHF. As DNA, the CDR3 is TGTGCCAGCCGCAGTATTTCAAGTTTGGGTCAGCCCCAGCATTTT.

The chain recombines TRBV7-9 with TRBJ2-5, with 8 bases lining up with TRBD1. V was clipped by 5 bases and J by 2 bases; unmatched bases: 7. This CDR3 has 15 residues. Germline CDR1 reads SEHNR; CDR2 reads FQNEAQ (reference sequence). CDR3 in amino acids: CASSLGTGLQETQYF. The CDR3 coding sequence is TGTGCCAGCAGCCTTGGGACAGGACTTCAAGAGACCCAGTACTTC.

The chain is built from TRBV11-3 and TRBJ2-1; 10 nucleotides match TRBD2. The CDR3 is made up of 19 amino acids. The germline gives CDR1 SGHNT, CDR2 YENEEA. V trimming: 6 bases; J trimming: 8 bases; junction bases outside the gene matches: 22. Here the CDR3 reads CASSESDGRGLARRHEQFF. CDR3 in DNA: TGTGCCAGCAGTGAAAGTGATGGTAGGGGACTAGCGAGGCGGCATGAGCAGTTCTTC.

This clonotype was seen a handful of times. The V gene is TRBV11-1, the J gene TRBJ2-7; 7 bases fit TRBD2. The CDR3 extends over 12 amino acids. Germline V gene lookup returns CDR1 SGHAT and CDR2 FQDESV (reference sequence). V shed 4 bases, J shed 4 bases, and the junction held 1 base outside the gene matches. The CDR3: CASSSREYEQYF. The CDR3 DNA reads as TGTGCCAGCAGCTCGCGGGAGTACGAGCAGTACTTC. The variable domain in full, completed from reference TRBV11-1 and TRBJ2-7, reads EAEVAQSPRYKITEKSQAVAFWCDPISGHATLYWYRQILGQGPELLVQFQDESVVDDSQLPKDRFSAERLKGVDSTLKIQPAELGDSAMYLCASSSREYEQYFGPGTRLTVT.

On this clonotype: The CDR3 does not close with the conserved phenylalanine or tryptophan, likely indicating a read error. V and J are TRBV14 and TRBJ2-3; D not resolved. V lost 1 base and J 4 bases, leaving 6 bases between the germline ends. Germline lookup yields CDR1 SGHDN and CDR2 FVKESK. The CDR3 length is 13 residues. The DNA for the CDR3 is TGTGCCAGCAGCCAAGCTTGGCCAGATACGCAGTATCTT. Protein sequence: CASSQAWPDTQYL.

The chain employs TRBV20-1 and TRBJ1-3, with TRBD1 matching over 7 bases. V was clipped by 5 bases and J by 9 bases; unmatched bases: 10. Germline V gene data show CDR1 as DFQATT and CDR2 as SNEGSKA (reference sequence). CDR3 size: 13 residues. CDR3 bases: TGCAGTGCTGCCCAACAGGGGCTCCCCACCATATATTTT. The encoded protein is CSAAQQGLPTIYF.